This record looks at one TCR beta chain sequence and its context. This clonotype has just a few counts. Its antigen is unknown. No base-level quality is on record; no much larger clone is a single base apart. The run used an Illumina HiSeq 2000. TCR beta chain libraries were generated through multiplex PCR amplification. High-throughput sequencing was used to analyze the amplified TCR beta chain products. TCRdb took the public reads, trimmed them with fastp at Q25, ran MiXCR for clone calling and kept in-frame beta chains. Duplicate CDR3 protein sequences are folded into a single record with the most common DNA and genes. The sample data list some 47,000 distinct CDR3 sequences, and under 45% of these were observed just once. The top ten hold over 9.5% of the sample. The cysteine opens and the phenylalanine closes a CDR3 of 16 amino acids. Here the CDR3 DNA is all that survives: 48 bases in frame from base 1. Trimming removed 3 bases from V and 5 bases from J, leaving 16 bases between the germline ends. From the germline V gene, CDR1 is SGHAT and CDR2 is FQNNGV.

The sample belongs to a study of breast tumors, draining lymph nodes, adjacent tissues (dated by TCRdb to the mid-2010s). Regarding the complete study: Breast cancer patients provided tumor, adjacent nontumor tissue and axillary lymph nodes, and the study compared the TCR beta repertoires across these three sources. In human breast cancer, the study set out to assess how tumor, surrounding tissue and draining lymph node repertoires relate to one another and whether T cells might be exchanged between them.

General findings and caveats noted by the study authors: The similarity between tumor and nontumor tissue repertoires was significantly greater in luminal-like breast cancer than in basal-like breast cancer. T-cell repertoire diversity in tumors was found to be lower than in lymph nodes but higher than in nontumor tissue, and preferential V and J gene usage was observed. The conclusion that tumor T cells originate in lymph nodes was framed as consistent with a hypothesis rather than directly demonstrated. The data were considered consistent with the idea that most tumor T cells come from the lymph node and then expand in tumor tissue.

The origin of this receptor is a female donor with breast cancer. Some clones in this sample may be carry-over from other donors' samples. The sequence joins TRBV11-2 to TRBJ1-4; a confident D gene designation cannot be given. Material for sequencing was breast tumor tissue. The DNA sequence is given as TGTGCCAGCAGCTTTGCGGGAGGTTCCTACAATGAAAAACTGTTTTTT. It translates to CASSFAGGSYNEKLFF.